This T cell receptor beta chain is from a study of cytomegalovirus exposure and HLA in healthy donors. The primer mix had 60 Vbeta and 13 Jbeta primers. Some clones are missing from TCRdb's copy, which holds only in-frame ones; the method was immunoSEQ multiplex PCR. The repertoire has 150,000 to 160,000 clones, roughly 80% of them found once; the top ten carry approximately 4%. V was clipped by 4 bases and J by 4 bases, with 14 bases between them. Looked up from germline, CDR1 is SGDLS and CDR2 is YYNGEE. There are 14 residues in the CDR3. The clonotype comes from a woman between 35 and 50 years old in good health and CMV-seronegative. The chain is built from TRBV9 and TRBJ1-2; D unclear. Sequenced material: PBMCs. The DNA for the CDR3 is TGTGCCAGCAGCCGTAGACCCGGGGTCTATGGCTACACCTTC. Translation: CASSRRPGVYGYTF.